The T cell receptor (beta chain) described here comes from a study of T cell changes during pregnancy in multiple sclerosis. TCRdb's table, derived via immunoSEQ multiplex PCR, lists solely in-frame clones and lacks some. Among some 67,000 clones listed, about 92% were seen once. CDR1 SGHDT and CDR2 YYEEEE come from the germline V gene. This CDR3 region has 17 residues. Losses at the gene ends were 4 bases for V and 4 bases for J; bases not matched to a gene: 12. This clone has a handful of counts. The sequence derives from a female donor with multiple sclerosis, enrolled in a pregnancy study. This specimen consisted of peripheral blood, obtained after pregnancy. This rearrangement joins TRBV5-6 to TRBJ2-7, with 12 bases lining up with TRBD1. The CDR3 DNA follows: TGTGCCAGCAGCCAGGGGACAGGGGGCATGACCATATACGAGCAGTACTTC. Its translation is CASSQGTGGMTIYEQYF.